This TCR beta chain was identified during a study of STAT5B mutations in CD4+ large granular lymphocyte leukemia. Looking at the study overall: Among healthy donors, a particular HLA allele went with more CDR3 'QG' motifs. Notes on the study in general: Top patient clones used TRBV06 genes more often: 8/27 versus 2/35 in controls.

CDR3 length: 15 amino acids. Trimming removed 5 bases from V and 1 base from J, with 14 bases in between. Per germline, CDR1 MDHEN and CDR2 SYDVKM. As concerns this clone: What it binds is unknown.

Original processing notes: Lowest detectable productive clonotype frequency was 2.59 x 10-5. Clones were sequenced by immunoSEQ multiplex PCR, and TCRdb holds only the in-frame ones, with some missing. That table gives V, J and clone size, and the DNA gave D and trimming. The sample has tens of thousands of clones; 65% to 80% are singletons. Sequenced material: CD4+ T cells from blood buffy coats. This receptor was identified in a human donor in good health. The chain recombines TRBV28 with TRBJ1-1; D call uncertain. This CDR3 reads CASSGWTAENTEAFF. The CDR3, as DNA: TGTGCCAGCAGTGGTTGGACGGCGGAGAACACTGAAGCTTTCTTT.